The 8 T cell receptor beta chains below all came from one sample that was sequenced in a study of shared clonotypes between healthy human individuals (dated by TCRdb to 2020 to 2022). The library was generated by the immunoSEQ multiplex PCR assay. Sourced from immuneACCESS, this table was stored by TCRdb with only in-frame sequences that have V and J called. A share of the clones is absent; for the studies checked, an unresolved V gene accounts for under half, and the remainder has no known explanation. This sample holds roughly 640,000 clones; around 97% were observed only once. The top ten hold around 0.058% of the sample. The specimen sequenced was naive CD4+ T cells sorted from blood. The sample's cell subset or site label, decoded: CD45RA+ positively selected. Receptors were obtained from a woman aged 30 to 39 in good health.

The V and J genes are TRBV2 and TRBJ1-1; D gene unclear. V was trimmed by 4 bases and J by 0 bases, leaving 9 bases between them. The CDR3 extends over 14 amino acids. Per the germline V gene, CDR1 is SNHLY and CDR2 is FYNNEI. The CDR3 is CASSVQTLNTEAFF. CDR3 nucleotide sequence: TGTGCCAGCAGTGTGCAGACCCTGAACACTGAAGCTTTCTTT.

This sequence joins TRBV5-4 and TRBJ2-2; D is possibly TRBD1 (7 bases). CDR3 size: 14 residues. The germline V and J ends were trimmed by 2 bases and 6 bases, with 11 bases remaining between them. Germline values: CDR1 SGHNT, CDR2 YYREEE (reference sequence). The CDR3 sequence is CASSLPRGAGELFF. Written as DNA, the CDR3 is TGTGCCAGCAGCTTACCCAGGGGGGCCGGGGAGCTGTTTTTT.

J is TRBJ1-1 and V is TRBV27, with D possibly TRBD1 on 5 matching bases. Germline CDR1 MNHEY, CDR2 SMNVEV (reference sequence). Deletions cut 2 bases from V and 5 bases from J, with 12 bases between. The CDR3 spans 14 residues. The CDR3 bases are TGTGCCAGCAGTTTAAGTGGGCAGGGTACTGAAGCTTTCTTT. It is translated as CASSLSGQGTEAFF.

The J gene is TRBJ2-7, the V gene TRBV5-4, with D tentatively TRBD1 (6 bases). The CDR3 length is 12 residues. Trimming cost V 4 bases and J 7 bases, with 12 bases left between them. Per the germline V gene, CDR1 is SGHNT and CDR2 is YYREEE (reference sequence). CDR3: CASSQQGGEQYF. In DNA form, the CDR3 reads TGTGCCAGCAGCCAACAGGGTGGAGAGCAGTACTTC.

The CDR3 DNA reads as TGTGCCATCGGCAGCGGGAACACCGGGGAGCTGTTTTTT. Amino acids: CAIGSGNTGELFF. J is TRBJ2-2 and V is TRBV10-3, with TRBD2 as a possible D gene (5 bases). Trimming pared 8 bases from V and 1 base from J, leaving 8 bases between. Germline lookup yields CDR1 ENHRY and CDR2 SYGVKD. This CDR3 contains 13 residues.

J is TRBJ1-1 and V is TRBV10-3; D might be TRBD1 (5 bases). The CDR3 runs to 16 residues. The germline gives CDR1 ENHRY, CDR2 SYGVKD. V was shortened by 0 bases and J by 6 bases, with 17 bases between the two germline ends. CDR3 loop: CAISESDLGDLSEAFF. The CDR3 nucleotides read TGTGCCATCAGTGAGTCAGACCTGGGGGATTTGTCTGAAGCTTTCTTT.

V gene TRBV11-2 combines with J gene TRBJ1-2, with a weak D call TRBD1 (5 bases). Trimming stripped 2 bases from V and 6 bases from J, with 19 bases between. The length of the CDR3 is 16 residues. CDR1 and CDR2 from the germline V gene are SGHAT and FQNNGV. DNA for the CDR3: TGTGCCAGCAGCTTATCCGGGGCCCCTTTTTTAGATGGCTACACCTTC. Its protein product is CASSLSGAPFLDGYTF.

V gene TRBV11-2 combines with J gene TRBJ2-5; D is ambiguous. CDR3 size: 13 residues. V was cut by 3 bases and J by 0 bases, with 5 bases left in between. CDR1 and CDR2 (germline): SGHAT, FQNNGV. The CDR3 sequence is CASSFTYQETQYF. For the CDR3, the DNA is TGTGCCAGCAGCTTTACTTACCAAGAGACCCAGTACTTC.